Listed below are T cell receptor beta chains from one sample, sequenced in a study of blood T cell repertoires in COVID-19. Sequencing was performed with immunoSEQ multiplex PCR; in TCRdb, only in-frame clones are kept and a portion is missing. The sample lists around 170,000 clones; more than 70% were seen once. The sample comprised peripheral blood. Every receptor here comes from a man in his fifties or sixties with acute or convalescent COVID-19. Each CDR3 is given with its conserved first and last residue. Fields, in order: clone size, J gene, CDR3 length, V gene, D gene, CDR3 protein, CDR3 DNA. A D gene is named only where the DNA matches it firmly. Clone size appears in some rows only: once, few, many, or a class for an expanded clone.

>NA|TRBJ1-1|12|TRBV5-4|NA
CASSFPRTEAFF
TGTGCCAGCAGCTTTCCCCGGACTGAAGCTTTCTTT
>NA|TRBJ2-5|15|TRBV2|NA
CASSENLVPQETQYF
TGTGCCAGCAGTGAAAATCTGGTCCCACAGGAGACCCAGTACTTC
>NA|TRBJ1-6|16|TRBV7-9|NA
CASSLSLGSYNSPLHF
TGTGCCAGCAGCTTGTCCCTAGGCTCCTATAATTCACCCCTCCACTTT
>NA|TRBJ2-7|13|TRBV10-1|TRBD1
CASSGTGTYEQYF
TGCGCCAGCAGCGGGACAGGGACTTACGAGCAGTACTTC
>NA|TRBJ2-3|15|TRBV5-1|TRBD2
CASSFAQRGTDTQYF
TGCGCCAGCAGCTTCGCTCAGCGGGGTACAGATACGCAGTATTTT
>once|TRBJ2-1|16|TRBV18|NA
CASSPLTGGTYNEQFF
TGTGCCAGCTCACCACTGACAGGAGGAACCTACAATGAGCAGTTCTTC
>NA|TRBJ2-1|13|TRBV24-1|NA
CATRDSVSNEQFF
TGTGCCACCAGGGACAGCGTCAGCAATGAGCAGTTCTTC
>NA|TRBJ2-7|14|TRBV11-2|NA
CASSPELRAYEQYF
TGTGCCAGCAGCCCGGAGCTCAGGGCCTACGAGCAGTACTTC
>NA|TRBJ1-2|14|TRBV7-2|NA
CASSSDNQPYGYTF
TGTGCCAGCAGCTCAGATAATCAACCCTATGGCTACACCTTC
>few|TRBJ1-1|13|TRBV18|NA
CASSPIVNTEAFF
TGTGCCAGCTCACCGATAGTGAACACTGAAGCTTTCTTT
>NA|TRBJ2-7|13|TRBV18|TRBD1
CASSAGQGNEQYF
TGTGCCAGCTCAGCCGGACAGGGGAACGAGCAGTACTTC
>once|TRBJ1-6|15|TRBV7-2|TRBD1
CASSPPTGVNSPLHF
TGTGCCAGCAGCCCCCCAACAGGGGTAAATTCACCCCTCCACTTT
>NA|TRBJ1-2|13|TRBV6-4|NA
CASSATGYYGYTF
TGTGCCAGCAGTGCGACAGGTTACTATGGCTACACCTTC
>once|TRBJ1-6|17|TRBV10-1|NA
CASSTDRPPSYNSPLHF
TGCGCCAGCAGTACCGACAGGCCCCCTTCCTATAATTCACCCCTCCACTTT
>NA|TRBJ2-3|14|TRBV19|TRBD2
CASSMGTRPDTQYF
TGTGCCAGTAGTATGGGGACTAGGCCAGATACGCAGTATTTT
>NA|TRBJ1-5|14|TRBV2|TRBD1
CASSQTGRNQPQHF
TGTGCCAGCAGTCAGACAGGGCGCAATCAGCCCCAGCATTTT
>NA|TRBJ1-4|14|TRBV25-1|TRBD1
CASSEIGTGKKLFF
TGTGCCAGCAGTGAAATCGGGACAGGGAAAAAACTGTTTTTT
>NA|TRBJ1-1|15|TRBV10-3|TRBD1
CAIRGVTGPNTEAFF
TGTGCCATCAGGGGAGTGACAGGGCCGAACACTGAAGCTTTCTTT
>NA|TRBJ1-5|15|TRBV5-5|TRBD1
CASSLVGTGYQPQHF
TGTGCCAGCAGCTTGGTGGGGACAGGGTATCAGCCCCAGCATTTT
>NA|TRBJ1-6|16|TRBV30|NA
CAWSVPKRAGISPLHF
TGTGCCTGGAGTGTACCTAAGCGGGCAGGGATTTCACCCCTCCACTTT
>NA|TRBJ1-6|12|TRBV14|NA
CASGASNSPLHF
TGCGCGAGCGGAGCGAGTAATTCACCCCTCCACTTT
>NA|TRBJ2-7|15|TRBV3-1/TRBV3-2|TRBD1
CASSQAGQGTYEQYF
TGTGCCAGCAGCCAGGCGGGACAGGGTACCTACGAGCAGTACTTC
>NA|TRBJ1-4|13|TRBV6-5|TRBD1
CASRDRGNEKLFF
TGTGCCAGCAGAGACAGGGGGAATGAAAAACTGTTTTTT
>NA|TRBJ2-3|15|TRBV27|NA
CASEVRGGPTDTQYF
TGTGCCAGCGAAGTCCGCGGGGGCCCCACAGATACGCAGTATTTT
>NA|TRBJ1-6|15|TRBV6-5|TRBD1
CASNLGGQGGSPLHF
TGTGCCAGCAATCTCGGGGGACAGGGCGGCTCACCCCTCCACTTT
>NA|TRBJ1-4|17|TRBV10-3|TRBD1
CAISGYPGQGTNEKLFF
TGTGCCATCAGTGGATACCCGGGACAGGGAACTAATGAAAAACTGTTTTTT
>NA|TRBJ2-1|17|TRBV2|TRBD1
CASITLQTGQGIDEQFF
TGTGCCAGCATTACTCTTCAGACGGGACAGGGGATCGATGAGCAGTTCTTC
>NA|TRBJ2-1|14|TRBV11-2|TRBD1
CASSRDSKHNEQFF
TGTGCCAGCAGCCGGGACAGCAAACACAATGAGCAGTTCTTC
>NA|TRBJ1-1|12|TRBV3-1/TRBV3-2|NA
CASLARNTEAFF
TGTGCCAGTTTAGCACGTAACACTGAAGCTTTCTTT
>NA|TRBJ1-2|14|TRBV27|TRBD1
CASGQLDRVRGYTF
TGTGCCAGCGGTCAACTCGACAGGGTCAGAGGCTACACCTTC
>NA|TRBJ2-2|16|TRBV5-5|TRBD2
CASSSRTSPNTGELFF
TGTGCCAGCAGCTCCCGGACTAGCCCGAACACCGGGGAGCTGTTTTTT
>once|TRBJ1-1|14|TRBV7-8|TRBD1
CASSYPGQGPEAFF
TGTGCCAGCAGTTACCCGGGACAGGGGCCTGAAGCTTTCTTT
>NA|TRBJ2-5|16|TRBV9|TRBD2
CASSVLAGGYQETQYF
TGTGCCAGCAGCGTCCTAGCGGGGGGGTACCAAGAGACCCAGTACTTC
>once|TRBJ1-4|15|TRBV18|TRBD1
CASSSAGQGSSKLFF
TGTGCCAGCTCATCCGCTGGACAGGGTTCATCAAAACTGTTTTTT
>NA|TRBJ2-2|13|TRBV5-1|NA
CASSFDYSGELFF
TGCGCCAGCAGCTTCGACTACTCCGGGGAGCTGTTTTTT
>few|TRBJ2-7|15|TRBV4-2|TRBD1
CASSPPGQGDREQYF
TGTGCCAGCAGCCCACCGGGACAGGGGGATAGGGAGCAGTACTTC
>NA|TRBJ2-1|16|TRBV5-6|TRBD2
CASSLGLAGDLHEQFF
TGTGCCAGCAGCTTGGGACTAGCGGGGGATCTTCATGAGCAGTTCTTC
>NA|TRBJ1-6|16|TRBV6-1|TRBD1
CASSERTGGTDSPLHF
TGTGCCAGCAGTGAGCGGACAGGGGGAACAGATTCACCCCTCCACTTT
>NA|TRBJ1-3|15|TRBV5-1|TRBD1
CASSWAGGKEDTIYF
TGCGCCAGCAGCTGGGCAGGGGGTAAAGAAGACACCATATATTTT
>NA|TRBJ2-1|19|TRBV14|TRBD2
CASSQDEFRTGGPYNEQFF
TGTGCCAGCAGCCAAGATGAGTTTAGGACGGGGGGGCCCTACAATGAGCAGTTCTTC
>NA|TRBJ2-1|16|TRBV5-1|TRBD2
CASSRGLAGDYNEQFF
TGCGCCAGCAGCCGCGGACTAGCGGGGGACTACAATGAGCAGTTCTTC
>NA|TRBJ2-2|15|TRBV5-1|TRBD1
CASRRGQGNTGELFF
TGCGCCAGCAGGCGCGGACAGGGGAACACCGGGGAGCTGTTTTTT
>NA|TRBJ2-1|15|TRBV19|TRBD1
CASSVGQGTASEQFF
TGTGCCAGTAGTGTTGGACAGGGGACCGCCAGTGAGCAGTTCTTC
>NA|TRBJ1-4|15|TRBV7-8|NA
CASSTSGFTNEKLFF
TGTGCCAGCAGCACCTCAGGGTTTACTAATGAAAAACTGTTTTTT
>NA|TRBJ1-1|16|TRBV5-1|NA
CASIPEGNRDHTEAFF
TGCGCCAGCATCCCCGAGGGGAACAGGGATCACACTGAAGCTTTCTTT
>NA|TRBJ2-5|13|TRBV10-3|TRBD1
CAIRGTAQETQYF
TGTGCCATCAGGGGGACAGCCCAAGAGACCCAGTACTTC